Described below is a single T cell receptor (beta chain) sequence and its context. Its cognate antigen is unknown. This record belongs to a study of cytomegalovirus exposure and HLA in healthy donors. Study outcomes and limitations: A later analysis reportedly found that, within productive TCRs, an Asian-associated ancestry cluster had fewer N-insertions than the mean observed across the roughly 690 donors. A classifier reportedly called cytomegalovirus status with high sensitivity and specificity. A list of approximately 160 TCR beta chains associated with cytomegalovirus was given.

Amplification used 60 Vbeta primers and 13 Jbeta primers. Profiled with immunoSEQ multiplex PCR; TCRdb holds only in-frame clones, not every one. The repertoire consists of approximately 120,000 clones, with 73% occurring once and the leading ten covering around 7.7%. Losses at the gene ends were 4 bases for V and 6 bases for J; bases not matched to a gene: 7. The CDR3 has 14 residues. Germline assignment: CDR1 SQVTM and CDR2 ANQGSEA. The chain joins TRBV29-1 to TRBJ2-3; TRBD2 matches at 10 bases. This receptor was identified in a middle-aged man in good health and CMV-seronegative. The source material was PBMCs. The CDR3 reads CSVGASGGGDTQYF. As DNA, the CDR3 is TGCAGCGTTGGGGCTAGCGGGGGAGGGGATACGCAGTATTTT.